Below, one T cell receptor beta chain is given with its context. The protocol was immunoSEQ multiplex PCR, while the TCRdb copy is restricted to in-frame clones and leaves out a portion. The sample consists of some 80,000 clones, about four fifths of them appearing once. This specimen belongs to a study of cytotoxic CD8 clonotypes in ibrutinib-treated CLL. The overall study: The group held 11 relapsed/refractory and under 16 treatment-naive patients, with 17 IGHV unmutated.

The CDR3 contains 15 residues. Germline V gene lookup returns CDR1 SGHRS and CDR2 YFSETQ. The V and J ends lost 4 bases and 8 bases respectively, with 18 bases between them. The chain recombines TRBV5-1 with TRBJ1-4; a weak D match, TRBD1 (6 bases). The receptor's source is a human donor with chronic lymphocytic leukemia. The sample consisted of PBMCs, taken after 12 months of ibrutinib treatment. The CDR3 reads CASSRGGGGMEKLFF. CDR3 DNA: TGCGCCAGCAGCCGCGGCGGAGGGGGGATGGAAAAACTGTTTTTT.